This T cell receptor beta chain was identified during a study of blood T cell repertoires in COVID-19. The protocol was immunoSEQ multiplex PCR, while the TCRdb copy is restricted to in-frame clones and leaves out a portion. The data hold 400,000 or so clones, with around nine tenths observed a single time. The CDR3 sequence is 14 residues long. Trimming pared 5 bases from V and 1 base from J, leaving 8 bases between. CDR1 SNHLY and CDR2 FYNNEI come from the germline V gene. The sequenced sample consisted of peripheral blood. This chain connects TRBV2 to TRBJ2-2, with unresolved D. This clonotype originated in a woman in her thirties or forties with COVID-19, enrolled during active disease. The CDR3 region is CASSMGRNTGELFF. As DNA, the CDR3 is TGTGCCAGCAGTATGGGCAGGAACACCGGGGAGCTGTTTTTT.